Listed below are T cell receptor beta chains from one sample, sequenced in a study of T cells after yellow fever vaccination. TCRdb reprocessed the 5' RACE reads with MiXCR, giving one entry per CDR3 protein. Of about 340,000 distinct CDR3 sequences detected, approximately 12% appear once; the ten largest clones hold approximately 3.3%. The sample here was CD4+ T cells sorted from PBMCs, taken 15 days after the yellow fever booster vaccination. The receptors here all came from a man younger than 35 who received the YFV17D yellow fever vaccine. CDR3s include the opening cysteine and the closing phenylalanine or tryptophan. The D gene is left open where the match is weak. Size tells how often a clone was seen (once, few, many) or the class of an expanded clone, and some rows leave it out.

D: TRBD2
J: TRBJ2-3
V: TRBV7-2
size: NA
CDR3: CASSFGSGGAADTQYF
DNA: TGTGCCAGCAGCTTTGGGAGCGGGGGGGCAGCAGATACGCAGTATTTT

D: NA
J: TRBJ2-2
V: TRBV2
size: NA
CDR3: CASTRGRGGAGELFF
DNA: TGTGCCAGCACCCGGGGCCGGGGCGGGGCCGGGGAGCTGTTTTTT

D: NA
J: TRBJ2-5
V: TRBV6-1
size: NA
CDR3: CASRGGLARETQYF
DNA: TGTGCCAGCAGGGGGGGGCTAGCTCGGGAGACCCAGTACTTC

D: TRBD1
J: TRBJ2-5
V: TRBV5-1
size: few
CDR3: CASSSQGAEKTQYF
DNA: TGCGCCAGCAGCTCACAGGGGGCGGAAAAGACCCAGTACTTC

D: TRBD1
J: TRBJ2-3
V: TRBV6-5
size: NA
CDR3: CASGQGLADTQYF
DNA: TGTGCCAGCGGACAGGGATTGGCAGATACGCAGTATTTT

D: NA
J: TRBJ1-2
V: TRBV20-1
size: few
CDR3: CSAPMRNLYGYTF
DNA: TGCAGTGCCCCTATGCGGAACCTCTATGGCTACACCTTC

D: TRBD1
J: TRBJ1-1
V: TRBV5-5
size: NA
CDR3: CASSLTGQGGTEAFF
DNA: TGTGCCAGCAGCTTAACGGGACAGGGGGGAACTGAAGCTTTCTTT

D: NA
J: TRBJ1-4
V: TRBV5-1
size: NA
CDR3: CASSLDGTNEKLFFF
DNA: NA

D: TRBD1
J: TRBJ2-1
V: TRBV7-2
size: many
CDR3: CASRRQGSYNEQFF
DNA: TGTGCCAGTCGGCGACAGGGATCGTACAATGAGCAGTTCTTC

D: NA
J: TRBJ2-5
V: TRBV20-1
size: few
CDR3: CSARDLLGGTSLQETQYF
DNA: TGCAGTGCTAGAGACTTGCTGGGGGGTACATCGCTACAAGAGACCCAGTACTTC

D: TRBD2
J: TRBJ2-7
V: TRBV6-2/TRBV6-3
size: NA
CDR3: CASSYSGLAGGPGTYEQYF
DNA: TGTGCCAGCAGTTACTCCGGACTAGCGGGGGGCCCGGGGACCTACGAGCAGTACTTC

D: TRBD1
J: TRBJ2-1
V: TRBV4-1
size: NA
CDR3: CASSQEWGQGVNEQFF
DNA: TGCGCCAGCAGCCAAGAATGGGGACAGGGTGTAAATGAGCAGTTCTTC

D: TRBD1
J: TRBJ2-2
V: TRBV5-5
size: NA
CDR3: CASSYYRGPNTGELFF
DNA: TGTGCCAGCAGCTACTACAGGGGGCCAAACACCGGGGAGCTGTTTTTT

D: NA
J: TRBJ1-5
V: TRBV19
size: NA
CDR3: CASTALEGGQPQHF
DNA: TGTGCCAGTACCGCCCTTGAAGGAGGTCAGCCCCAGCATTTT

D: NA
J: TRBJ2-3
V: TRBV12-3/TRBV12-4
size: NA
CDR3: CASVPTWTDTQYF
DNA: TGTGCCAGCGTACCGACGTGGACAGATACGCAGTATTTT

D: TRBD1
J: TRBJ1-1
V: TRBV29-1
size: few
CDR3: CSVGDRILGTSEAFF
DNA: TGCAGCGTTGGGGACAGGATCCTCGGAACTTCTGAAGCTTTCTTT